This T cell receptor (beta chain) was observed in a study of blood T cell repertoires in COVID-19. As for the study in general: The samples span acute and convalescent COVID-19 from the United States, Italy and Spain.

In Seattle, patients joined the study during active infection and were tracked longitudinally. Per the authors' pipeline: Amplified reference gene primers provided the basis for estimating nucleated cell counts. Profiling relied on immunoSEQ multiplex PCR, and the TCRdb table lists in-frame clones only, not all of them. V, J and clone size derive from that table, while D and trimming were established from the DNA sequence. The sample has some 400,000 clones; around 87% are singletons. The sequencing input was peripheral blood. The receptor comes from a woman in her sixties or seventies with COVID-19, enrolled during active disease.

The CDR3 nucleotides are TGTGCCTGGAGTTCTGCGGGGTATGGCTACACCTTC. Encoded protein: CAWSSAGYGYTF. The chain has TRBV30 and TRBJ1-2; D remains ambiguous. Trimming cost V 2 bases and J 5 bases, with 9 bases left between them. The germline gives CDR1 GTSNPN, CDR2 SVGIG (reference sequence). There are 12 residues in the CDR3.